What follows is one T cell receptor (beta chain) and its context. Its cognate antigen is unknown. Trimming removed 7 bases at V and 4 bases at J, with 19 bases between. Per germline, CDR1 SGHTA and CDR2 FQGNSA. The CDR3 has 15 amino acids. The library was made from cDNA and included unique molecular identifiers. Around 460,000 cDNA molecules came from roughly 0.93 to 9.6 million T cells. One entry per CDR3 protein results from TCRdb running MiXCR on the PCR reads. The sample lists hundreds of thousands of distinct CDR3 sequences, approximately 60% occurring once. The source of the sample is a study of post-analysis software for immune sequencing data. Study-level points and caveats: Elevated frequency relative to controls characterized four or five TRBV segments in patients, TRBV5-6, TRBV5-1 and TRBV20-1 among them. Strong same-batch co-clustering of samples appeared with F measure clustering. Multiple sclerosis patients had significantly lower normalized Chao1 diversity than controls.

Sequencing input: blood. This clonotype was sampled from a girl aged 2-10 years with multiple sclerosis. This chain joins TRBV7-2 and TRBJ1-2; tentatively, D is TRBD1 (6 bases). The CDR3 DNA reads TGTGCCAGCACCCCTTGGGGGGCGCAGATCTATGGCTACACCTTC. Encoded protein: CASTPWGAQIYGYTF.